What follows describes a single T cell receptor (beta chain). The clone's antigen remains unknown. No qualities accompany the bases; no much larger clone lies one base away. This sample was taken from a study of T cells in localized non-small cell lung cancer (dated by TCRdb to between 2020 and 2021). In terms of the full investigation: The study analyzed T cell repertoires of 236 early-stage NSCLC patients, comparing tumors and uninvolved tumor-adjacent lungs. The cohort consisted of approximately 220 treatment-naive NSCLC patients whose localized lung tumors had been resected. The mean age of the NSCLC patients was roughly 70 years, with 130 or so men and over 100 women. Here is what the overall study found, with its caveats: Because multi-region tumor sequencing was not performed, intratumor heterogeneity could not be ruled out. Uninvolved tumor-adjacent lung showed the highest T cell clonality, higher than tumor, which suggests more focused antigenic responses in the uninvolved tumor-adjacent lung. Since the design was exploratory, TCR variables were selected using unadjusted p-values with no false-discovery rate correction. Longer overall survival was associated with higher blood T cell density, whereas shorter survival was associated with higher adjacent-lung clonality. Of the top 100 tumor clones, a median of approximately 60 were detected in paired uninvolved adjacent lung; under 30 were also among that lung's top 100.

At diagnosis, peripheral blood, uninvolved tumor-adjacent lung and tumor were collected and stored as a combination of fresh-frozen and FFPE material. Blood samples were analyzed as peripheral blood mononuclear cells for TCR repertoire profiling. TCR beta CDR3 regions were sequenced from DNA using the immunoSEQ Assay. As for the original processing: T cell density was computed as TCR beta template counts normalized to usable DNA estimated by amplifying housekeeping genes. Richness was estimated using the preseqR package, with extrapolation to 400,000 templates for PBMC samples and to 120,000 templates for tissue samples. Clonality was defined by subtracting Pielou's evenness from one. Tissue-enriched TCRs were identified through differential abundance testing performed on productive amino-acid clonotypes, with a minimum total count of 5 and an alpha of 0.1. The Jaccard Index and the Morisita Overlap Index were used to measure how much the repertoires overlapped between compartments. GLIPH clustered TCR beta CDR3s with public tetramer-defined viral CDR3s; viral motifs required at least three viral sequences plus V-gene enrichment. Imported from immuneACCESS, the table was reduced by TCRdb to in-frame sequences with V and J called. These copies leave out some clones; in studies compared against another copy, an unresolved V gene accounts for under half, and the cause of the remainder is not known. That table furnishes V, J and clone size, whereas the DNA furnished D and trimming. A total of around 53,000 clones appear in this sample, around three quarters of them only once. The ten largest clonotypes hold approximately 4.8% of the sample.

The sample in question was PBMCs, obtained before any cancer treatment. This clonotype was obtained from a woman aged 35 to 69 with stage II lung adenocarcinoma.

The CDR3 in this case is CASTSNQETQYF. The DNA sequence reads TGTGCCAGCACTTCTAACCAAGAGACCCAGTACTTC. The rearrangement joined TRBV11-2 to TRBJ2-5; the D gene cannot be named for sure. The CDR3, from cysteine to phenylalanine, totals 12 residues. Just the 36-base CDR3 DNA is kept, in frame starting at base 1. For CDR1 and CDR2, the germline V gene lists SGHAT and FQNNGV. V loses 7 bases of germline sequence and J loses 0 bases, and the interval between the two ends is 6 bases.